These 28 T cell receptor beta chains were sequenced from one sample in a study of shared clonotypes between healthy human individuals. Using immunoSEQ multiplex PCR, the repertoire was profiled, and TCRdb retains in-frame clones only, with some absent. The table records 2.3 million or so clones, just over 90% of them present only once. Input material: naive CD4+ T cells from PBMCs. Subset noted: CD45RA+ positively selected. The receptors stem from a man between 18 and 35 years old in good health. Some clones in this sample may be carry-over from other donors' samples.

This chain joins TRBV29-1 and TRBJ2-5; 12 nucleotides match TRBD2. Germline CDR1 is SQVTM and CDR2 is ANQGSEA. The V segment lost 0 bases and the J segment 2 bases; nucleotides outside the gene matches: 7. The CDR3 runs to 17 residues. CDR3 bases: TGCAGCGTTGAAGACTGGACTAGCGGGGCCACACAAGAGACCCAGTACTTC. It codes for CSVEDWTSGATQETQYF.

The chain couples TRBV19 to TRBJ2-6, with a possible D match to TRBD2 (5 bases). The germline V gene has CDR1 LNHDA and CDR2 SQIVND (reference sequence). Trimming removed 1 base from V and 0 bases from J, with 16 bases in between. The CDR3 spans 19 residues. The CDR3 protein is CASSIVEAAADSGANVLTF. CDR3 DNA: TGTGCCAGTAGTATAGTGGAGGCGGCAGCCGACTCTGGGGCCAACGTCCTGACTTTC.

The CDR3 sequence is CASSPALRDRVHEQYF. CDR3 coding DNA: TGTGCCAGCAGCCCAGCTCTCCGGGACAGGGTCCACGAGCAGTACTTC. The J gene is TRBJ2-7, the V gene TRBV7-9, with 9 bases aligning to TRBD1. The J segment lost 5 bases and the V segment lost 5 bases, leaving 13 bases of the junction unmatched. CDR1 is SEHNR, CDR2 FQNEAQ, per germline (reference sequence). This CDR3 is 16 amino acids long.

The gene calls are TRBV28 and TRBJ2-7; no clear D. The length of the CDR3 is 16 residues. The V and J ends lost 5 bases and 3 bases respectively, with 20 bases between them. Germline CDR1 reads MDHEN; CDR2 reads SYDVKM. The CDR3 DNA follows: TGTGCCAGCAGTCCCGCCGGCGGTGGTGGTAACTACGAGCAGTACTTC. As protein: CASSPAGGGGNYEQYF.

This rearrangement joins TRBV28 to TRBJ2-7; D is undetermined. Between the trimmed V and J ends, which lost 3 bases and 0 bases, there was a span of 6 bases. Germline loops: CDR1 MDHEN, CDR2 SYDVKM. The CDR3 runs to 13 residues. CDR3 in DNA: TGTGCCAGCAGTTTGGTGAGCTCCTACGAGCAGTACTTC. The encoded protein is CASSLVSSYEQYF.

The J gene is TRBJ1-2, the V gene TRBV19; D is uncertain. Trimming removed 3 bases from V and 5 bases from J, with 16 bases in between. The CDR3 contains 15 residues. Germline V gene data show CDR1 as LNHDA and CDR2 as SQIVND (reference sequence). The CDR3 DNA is TGTGCCAGTAGTATCGGAGGACCGATGGAGTATGGCTACACCTTC. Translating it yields CASSIGGPMEYGYTF.

In DNA form, the CDR3 reads TGCGCCAGCAGCCAAGTTAGCGGGAGAATTGGGAATGAGCAGTTCTTC. This sequence encodes CASSQVSGRIGNEQFF. The V gene is TRBV4-1, the J gene TRBJ2-1, with TRBD2 matching 9 bases. Germline V gene sequence: CDR1 MGHRA, CDR2 YSYEKL. The junction had 8 bases not matched to a gene; V was cut back by 1 base and J by 7 bases. The CDR3 totals 16 residues.

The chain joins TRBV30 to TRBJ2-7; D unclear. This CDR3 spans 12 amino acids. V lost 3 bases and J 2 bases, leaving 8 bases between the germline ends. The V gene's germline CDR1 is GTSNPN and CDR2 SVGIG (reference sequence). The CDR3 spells CAWRELTYEQYF. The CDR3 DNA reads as TGTGCCTGGAGGGAATTAACCTACGAGCAGTACTTC.

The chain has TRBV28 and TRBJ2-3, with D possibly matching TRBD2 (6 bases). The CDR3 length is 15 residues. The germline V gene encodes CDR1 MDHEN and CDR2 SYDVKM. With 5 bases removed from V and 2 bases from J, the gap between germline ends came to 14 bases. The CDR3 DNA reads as TGTGCCAGCAGTGCTCCGGGGAGGCCCACAGATACGCAGTATTTT. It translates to CASSAPGRPTDTQYF.

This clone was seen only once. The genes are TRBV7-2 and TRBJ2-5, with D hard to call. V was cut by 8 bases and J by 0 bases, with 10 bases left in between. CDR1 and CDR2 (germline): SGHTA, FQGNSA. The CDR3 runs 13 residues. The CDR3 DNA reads TGTGCCAGCTCTCCCGTGTACCAAGAGACCCAGTACTTC. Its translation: CASSPVYQETQYF.

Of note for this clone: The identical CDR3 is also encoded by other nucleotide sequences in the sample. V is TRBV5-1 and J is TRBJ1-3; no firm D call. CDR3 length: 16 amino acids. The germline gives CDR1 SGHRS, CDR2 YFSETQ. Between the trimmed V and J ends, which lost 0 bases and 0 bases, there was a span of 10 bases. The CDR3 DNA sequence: TGCGCCAGCAGCTTGGAAGCGGGCATCTCTGGAAACACCATATATTTT. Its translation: CASSLEAGISGNTIYF.

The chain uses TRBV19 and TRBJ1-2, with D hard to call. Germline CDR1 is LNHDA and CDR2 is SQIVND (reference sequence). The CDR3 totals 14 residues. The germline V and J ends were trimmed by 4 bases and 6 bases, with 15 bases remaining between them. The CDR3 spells CASSSPERVDGYTF. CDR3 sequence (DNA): TGTGCCAGTAGTAGCCCGGAGCGTGTGGATGGCTACACCTTC.

This chain's CDR3 is CASSLAKLAGVLNEQFF. CDR3 coding DNA: TGCGCCAGCAGCTTGGCCAAGCTAGCGGGAGTCCTCAATGAGCAGTTCTTC. The gene calls are TRBV5-1 and TRBJ2-1, with 10 positions matching TRBD2. The CDR3 is 17 amino acids. The trim removed 0 bases at V and 6 bases at J, leaving 9 bases unmatched. Germline V gene sequence: CDR1 SGHRS, CDR2 YFSETQ.

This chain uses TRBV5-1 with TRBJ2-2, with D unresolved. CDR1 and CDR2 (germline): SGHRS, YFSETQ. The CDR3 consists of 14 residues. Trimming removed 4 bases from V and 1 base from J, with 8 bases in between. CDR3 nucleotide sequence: TGCGCCAGCAGCCCGATGGAGAACACCGGGGAGCTGTTTTTT. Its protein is CASSPMENTGELFF.

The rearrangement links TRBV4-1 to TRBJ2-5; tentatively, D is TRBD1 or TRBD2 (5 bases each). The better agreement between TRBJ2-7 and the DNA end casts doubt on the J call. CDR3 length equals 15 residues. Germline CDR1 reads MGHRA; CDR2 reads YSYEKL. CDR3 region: CASSQVSGRTYEQYF. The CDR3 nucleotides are TGCGCCAGCAGCCAAGTTTCGGGACGGACCTACGAGCAGTACTTC.

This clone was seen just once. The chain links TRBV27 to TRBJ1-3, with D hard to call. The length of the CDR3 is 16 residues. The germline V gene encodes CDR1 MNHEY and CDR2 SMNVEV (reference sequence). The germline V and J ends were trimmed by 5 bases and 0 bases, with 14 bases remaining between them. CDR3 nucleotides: TGTGCCAGCAGTCCCCGCGAGGTTATCTCTGGAAACACCATATATTTT. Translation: CASSPREVISGNTIYF.

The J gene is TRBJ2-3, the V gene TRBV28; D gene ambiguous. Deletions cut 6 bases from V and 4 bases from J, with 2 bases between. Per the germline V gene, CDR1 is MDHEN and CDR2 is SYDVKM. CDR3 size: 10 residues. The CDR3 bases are TGTGCCAGCAGGGCAGATACGCAGTATTTT. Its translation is CASRADTQYF. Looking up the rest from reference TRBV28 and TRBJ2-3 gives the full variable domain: DVKVTQSSRYLVKRTGEKVFLECVQDMDHENMFWYRQDPGLGLRLIYFSYDVKMKEKGDIPEGYSVSREKKERFSLILESASTNQTSMYLCASRADTQYFGPGTRLTVL.

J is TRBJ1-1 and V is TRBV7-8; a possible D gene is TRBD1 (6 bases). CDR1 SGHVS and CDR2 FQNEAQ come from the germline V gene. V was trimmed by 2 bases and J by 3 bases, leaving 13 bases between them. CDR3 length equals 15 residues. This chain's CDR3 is CASSLLYREDTEAFF. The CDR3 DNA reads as TGTGCCAGCAGCTTACTATACAGGGAAGACACTGAAGCTTTCTTT.

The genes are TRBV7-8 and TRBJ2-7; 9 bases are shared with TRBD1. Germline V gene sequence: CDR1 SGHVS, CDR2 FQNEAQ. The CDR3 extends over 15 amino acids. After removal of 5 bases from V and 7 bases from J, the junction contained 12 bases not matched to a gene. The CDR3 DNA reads TGTGCCAGCAGCCCCTCACGGGACAGGGACCGGGAGCAGTACTTC. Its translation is CASSPSRDRDREQYF.

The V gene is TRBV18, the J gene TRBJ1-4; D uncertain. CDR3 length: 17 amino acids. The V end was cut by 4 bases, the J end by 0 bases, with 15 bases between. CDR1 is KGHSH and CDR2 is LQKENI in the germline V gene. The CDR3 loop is CASSQTPGQTTNEKLFF. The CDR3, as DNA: TGTGCCAGCTCACAAACCCCTGGGCAGACAACTAATGAAAAACTGTTTTTT. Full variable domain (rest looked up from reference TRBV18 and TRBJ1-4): NAGVMQNPRHLVRRRGQEARLRCSPMKGHSHVYWYRQLPEEGLKFMVYLQKENIIDESGMPKERFSAEFPKEGPSILRIQQVVRGDSAAYFCASSQTPGQTTNEKLFFGSGTQLSVL.

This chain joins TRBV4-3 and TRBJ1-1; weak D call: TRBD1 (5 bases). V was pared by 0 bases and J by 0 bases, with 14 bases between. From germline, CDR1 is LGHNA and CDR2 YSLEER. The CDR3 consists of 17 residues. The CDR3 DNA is TGCGCCAGCAGCCAAGATAGCTTCAGAGGGGTGAACACTGAAGCTTTCTTT. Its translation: CASSQDSFRGVNTEAFF.

CDR3 coding DNA: TGCGCCAGCAGCCGCCGGACGGAATATAGCAATCAGCCCCAGCATTTT. Amino acid sequence: CASSRRTEYSNQPQHF. The rearrangement joins TRBV4-1 to TRBJ1-5, with unresolved D. In germline, CDR1 is MGHRA, CDR2 YSYEKL. The CDR3 sequence is 16 residues long. V was shortened by 4 bases and J by 0 bases, with 13 bases between the two germline ends.

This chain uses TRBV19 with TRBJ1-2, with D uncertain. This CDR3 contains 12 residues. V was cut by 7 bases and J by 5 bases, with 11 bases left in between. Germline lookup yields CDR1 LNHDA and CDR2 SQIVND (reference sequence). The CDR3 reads CASKRQAYGYTF. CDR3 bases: TGTGCCAGTAAGAGGCAGGCTTATGGCTACACCTTC.

The CDR3 DNA follows: TGTGCCAGCAGTGAAGCGACAGAAAGGACTAGCGGGAGAAGGTATGAGCAGTTCTTC. It is translated as CASSEATERTSGRRYEQFF. The chain joins TRBV2 to TRBJ2-1; 13 bases fit TRBD2. CDR1 is SNHLY, CDR2 FYNNEI, per germline. The V gene end was trimmed by 0 bases and the J gene end by 8 bases; junction bases not matched to a gene: 13. The CDR3 extends over 19 amino acids.

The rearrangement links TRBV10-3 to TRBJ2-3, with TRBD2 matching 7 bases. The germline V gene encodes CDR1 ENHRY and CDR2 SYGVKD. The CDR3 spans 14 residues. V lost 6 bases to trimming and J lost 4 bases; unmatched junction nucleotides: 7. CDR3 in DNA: TGTGCCATCAGCGAACCGCTAGCGGCAGATACGCAGTATTTT. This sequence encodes CAISEPLAADTQYF.

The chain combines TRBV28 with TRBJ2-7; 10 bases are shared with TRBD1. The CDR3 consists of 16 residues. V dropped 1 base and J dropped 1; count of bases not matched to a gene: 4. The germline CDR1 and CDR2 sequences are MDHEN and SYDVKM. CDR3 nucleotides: TGTGCCAGCAGTTTATTACCGGGACAGGGGTCCTACGAGCAGTACTTC. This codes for CASSLLPGQGSYEQYF.

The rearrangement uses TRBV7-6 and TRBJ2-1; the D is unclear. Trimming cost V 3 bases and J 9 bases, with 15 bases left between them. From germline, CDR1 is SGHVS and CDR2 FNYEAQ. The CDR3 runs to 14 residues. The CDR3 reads CASSLAAQVAEQFF. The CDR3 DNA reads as TGTGCCAGCAGCTTGGCGGCCCAAGTGGCTGAGCAGTTCTTC.

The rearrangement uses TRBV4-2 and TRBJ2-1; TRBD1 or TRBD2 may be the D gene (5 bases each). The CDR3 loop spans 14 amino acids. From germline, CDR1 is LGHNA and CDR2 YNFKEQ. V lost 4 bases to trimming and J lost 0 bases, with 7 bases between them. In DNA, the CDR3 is TGTGCCAGCAGCCGGGACGGCTCCTACAATGAGCAGTTCTTC. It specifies CASSRDGSYNEQFF.